This TCR beta chain came from a study of OX40 agonist ivuxolimab in advanced cancers. Study details: Earlier anti-PD-1, anti-PD-L1 or anti-CTLA-4 therapy was permitted; roughly 42% had received some. One hepatocellular carcinoma and a couple of cutaneous melanoma patients partially responded. Study-wide results and limits: By week 6 at 0.1 to 3.0 mg/kg, blood CD4+ and CD8+ T cells had expanded clonally.

Measured with immunoSEQ multiplex PCR; TCRdb has only the in-frame clones, and not every one. The sample holds 80,000 to 100,000 clones, 80% to 95% seen once. Regarding this clone: The antigen is not known.

The CDR3 consists of 14 residues. V trimming: 6 bases; J trimming: 3 bases; junction bases outside the gene matches: 6. Germline CDR1 reads SQVTM; CDR2 reads ANQGSEA. The specimen was CD4+ or CD8+ T cells sorted from blood, collected in a trial of the OX40 agonist ivuxolimab. The rearrangement links TRBV29-1 to TRBJ2-1, with TRBD2 matching over 9 bases. The source is an adult with an advanced solid tumor such as melanoma, head and neck, liver or kidney cancer. The CDR3 loop is CSVTTSGFYNEQFF. DNA of the CDR3: TGCAGCGTAACCACTAGCGGGTTCTACAATGAGCAGTTCTTC.